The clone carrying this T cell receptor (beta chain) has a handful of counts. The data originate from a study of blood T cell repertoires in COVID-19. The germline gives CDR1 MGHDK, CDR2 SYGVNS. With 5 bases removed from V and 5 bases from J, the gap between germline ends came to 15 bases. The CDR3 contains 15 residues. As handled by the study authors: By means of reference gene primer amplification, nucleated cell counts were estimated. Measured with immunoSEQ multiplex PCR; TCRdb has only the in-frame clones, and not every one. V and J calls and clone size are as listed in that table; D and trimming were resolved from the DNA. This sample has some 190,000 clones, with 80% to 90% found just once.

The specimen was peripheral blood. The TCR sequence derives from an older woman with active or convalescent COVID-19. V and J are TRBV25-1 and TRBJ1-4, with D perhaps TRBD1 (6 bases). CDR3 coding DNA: TGTGCCAGCAGTTACCACAGGGATCTAAATGAAAAACTGTTTTTT. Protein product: CASSYHRDLNEKLFF.